A single sample gave rise to the 19 T cell receptor beta chains below, sequenced in a study of blood T cell repertoires in COVID-19. Profiled with immunoSEQ multiplex PCR; TCRdb holds only in-frame clones, not every one. Of some 260,000 clones listed, around 90% were seen once; the top ten hold under 0.95%. Sequencing was done on a sample of peripheral blood. All receptors derive from a woman in her 30s with acute or convalescent COVID-19.

The chain has TRBV4-3 and TRBJ2-7, with D possibly TRBD2 on 5 matching bases. CDR1 is LGHNA, CDR2 YSLEER, per germline. CDR3 length: 18 amino acids. The V gene lost 0 bases and the J gene lost 0 bases, with 18 bases spanning the gap. As DNA, the CDR3 is TGCGCCAGCAGCCAAGATTATCGGACTGGCCGGAGCTCCTACGAGCAGTACTTC. This encodes CASSQDYRTGRSSYEQYF.

This chain joins TRBV29-1 and TRBJ2-1; 10 bases align to TRBD2. CDR1 and CDR2 from the germline V gene are SQVTM and ANQGSEA. Trimming cost V 1 base and J 8 bases; bases outside gene matches: 5. The length of the CDR3 is 14 residues. CDR3 amino acids: CSVEGLAGDYEQFF. The DNA of the CDR3 is TGCAGCGTTGAAGGGCTAGCGGGAGACTATGAGCAGTTCTTC.

This clone has more than one count but fewer than ten. The CDR3 region is CASSPMPVAGYSSYNEQFF. CDR3 bases: TGTGCCAGCTCACCAATGCCGGTAGCGGGGTATAGCTCCTACAATGAGCAGTTCTTC. This chain uses TRBV18 with TRBJ2-1; 8 bases fit TRBD2. Germline lookup yields CDR1 KGHSH and CDR2 LQKENI. The CDR3 length is 19 residues. V trimming: 2 bases; J trimming: 0 bases; junction bases outside the gene matches: 12.

The chain recombines TRBV7-2 with TRBJ1-2, with 8 bases that match TRBD1. CDR1 and CDR2 (germline): SGHTA, FQGNSA. The J segment lost 5 bases and the V segment lost 5 bases, leaving 4 bases of the junction unmatched. The CDR3 totals 13 residues. CDR3 region: CASSQGQVYGYTF. The CDR3 DNA is TGTGCCAGCAGCCAGGGACAGGTTTATGGCTACACCTTC.

The chain recombines TRBV10-1 with TRBJ1-1; D is perhaps TRBD1 (6 bases). This CDR3 has 13 residues. Deletions cut 6 bases from V and 8 bases from J, with 16 bases between. Germline V gene lookup returns CDR1 WNHNN and CDR2 SYGVQD (reference sequence). CDR3 protein: CASSPGVPLEAFF. The CDR3 nucleotides read TGCGCCAGCAGCCCAGGGGTTCCCCTCGAAGCTTTCTTT.

The chain couples TRBV27 to TRBJ2-7, with 7 bases aligning to TRBD1. V lost 2 bases to trimming and J lost 2 bases; unmatched junction nucleotides: 6. The germline V gene encodes CDR1 MNHEY and CDR2 SMNVEV (reference sequence). The CDR3 loop spans 15 amino acids. CDR3 loop: CASSLVPGQAYEQYF. The CDR3 coding sequence is TGTGCCAGCAGTTTAGTCCCCGGACAGGCCTACGAGCAGTACTTC.

The chain links TRBV11-3 to TRBJ2-7; D is perhaps TRBD1 (5 bases). V lost 4 bases, J lost 6 bases, and 19 bases lay in between. This CDR3 is built from 15 residues. The germline V gene has CDR1 SGHNT and CDR2 YENEEA. The CDR3 loop reads CASSSTQALFGEQYF. The CDR3 DNA follows: TGTGCCAGCAGCTCAACACAGGCCCTTTTTGGCGAGCAGTACTTC.

The rearrangement links TRBV6-2 or TRBV6-3 to TRBJ2-7; 9 bases map to TRBD2. This CDR3 is 18 amino acids long. Losses at the gene ends were 2 bases for V and 3 bases for J; bases not matched to a gene: 14. The V gene's germline CDR1 is MNHEY and CDR2 SVGEGT. CDR3 amino acids: CASSYTSGWGSGSYEQYF. CDR3 coding DNA: TGTGCCAGCAGTTACACCTCCGGGTGGGGTAGCGGGAGCTACGAGCAGTACTTC.

V and J are TRBV3-1 (or the pseudogene TRBV3-2) and TRBJ1-5, with D possibly matching TRBD1 (6 bases). Germline CDR1 and CDR2: LGHDT and YNNKEL (reference sequence). The CDR3 has 16 residues. V lost 1 base and J lost 4, with 14 bases in between. The CDR3 region is CASSQAGGGGNQPQHF. CDR3 nucleotide sequence: TGTGCCAGCAGCCAAGCGGGAGGGGGAGGTAATCAGCCCCAGCATTTT.

The chain joins TRBV10-3 to TRBJ1-4; D gene unclear. The CDR3 is 12 residues long. Germline V gives CDR1 ENHRY, CDR2 SYGVKD. The V gene lost 11 bases and the J gene lost 0 bases, with 7 bases spanning the gap. The CDR3 DNA follows: TGTGCCGTTTCCGCAACTAATGAAAAACTGTTTTTT. Protein: CAVSATNEKLFF.

This clone was detected a few times. The chain carries TRBV30 and TRBJ1-6; 8 nucleotides line up with TRBD1. The V segment lost 5 bases and the J segment 10 bases; nucleotides outside the gene matches: 7. Germline V gene sequence: CDR1 GTSNPN, CDR2 SVGIG (reference sequence). The CDR3 length is 13 residues. CDR3 nucleotides: TGTGCCTGGGGTGACAGGGGAGGGTCACCCCTCCACTTT. Its protein product is CAWGDRGGSPLHF.

The J gene is TRBJ2-1, the V gene TRBV7-9; 9 bases align to TRBD2. The CDR3 is 15 residues long. V shed 5 bases and J 4 bases; nucleotides not matched to a gene: 6. CDR1 is SEHNR, CDR2 FQNEAQ, per germline (reference sequence). The CDR3 DNA follows: TGTGCCAGCAGCCCCCGACTAGCGGCATACAATGAGCAGTTCTTC. Translated, it gives CASSPRLAAYNEQFF.

The chain uses TRBV18 and TRBJ1-5; 10 bases line up with TRBD1. This CDR3 region has 16 residues. The V segment lost 6 bases and the J segment 7 bases; nucleotides outside the gene matches: 12. Germline V CDR1 and CDR2: KGHSH, LQKENI. CDR3 sequence (DNA): TGTGCCAGCTCTCAAGGACAGGGGGGGGGTTTGCAGCCCCAGCATTTT. It is translated as CASSQGQGGGLQPQHF.

The genes are TRBV19 and TRBJ2-5; possible D gene TRBD2, 6 bases. From germline, CDR1 is LNHDA and CDR2 SQIVND (reference sequence). Trimming took 5 bases from V and 1 from J, leaving 11 bases between them. The CDR3 has 14 amino acids. The CDR3 region is CASSLGTSQETQYF. The CDR3 DNA reads as TGTGCCAGTAGTCTCGGGACTTCCCAAGAGACCCAGTACTTC.

The chain employs TRBV21-1 and TRBJ1-5. TRBV21-1 is assigned pseudogene status. The CDR3 extends over 15 amino acids. The CDR3 DNA reads as TGTGCCAGCAGCTGTACAACAGGGAGGGGTCAGCCCCAGCATTTT. Protein sequence: CASSCTTGRGQPQHF.

This rearrangement joins TRBV30 to TRBJ2-3, with 14 bases identical to TRBD2. V was clipped by 1 base and J by 4 bases; unmatched bases: 4. The CDR3 consists of 16 residues. Germline V gene data show CDR1 as GTSNPN and CDR2 as SVGIG (reference sequence). The CDR3 DNA sequence: TGTGCCTGGAGTGCCGGGACTAGCGGGAGTTCAGATACGCAGTATTTT. Translated, it gives CAWSAGTSGSSDTQYF.

The chain links TRBV5-4 to TRBJ2-5; D unresolved. V shed 2 bases and J shed 5 bases, with 10 bases lying between them. Germline lookup yields CDR1 SGHNT and CDR2 YYREEE (reference sequence). The CDR3 has 13 amino acids. The CDR3 loop reads CASSFVADETQYF. In nucleotides, the CDR3 is TGTGCCAGCAGCTTTGTAGCTGACGAGACCCAGTACTTC.

The chain uses TRBV7-3 and TRBJ2-7; 7 nucleotides align to TRBD1. The germline gives CDR1 SGHTA, CDR2 FQGTGA. The CDR3 has 14 residues. The V gene end was trimmed by 5 bases and the J gene end by 4 bases; junction bases not matched to a gene: 8. For the CDR3, the DNA is TGTGCCAGCAGCCCTAGACAGGGTAATTACGAGCAGTACTTC. Translated, it gives CASSPRQGNYEQYF.

J is TRBJ2-1 and V is TRBV24-1; 10 positions match TRBD1. Germline V gives CDR1 KGHDR, CDR2 SFDVKD. J was trimmed by 2 bases and V by 3 bases; bases with no gene match: 3. The CDR3 extends over 16 amino acids. The CDR3 nucleotides are TGTGCCACCAGTGATATAGGACAGGGGGCCTACAATGAGCAGTTCTTC. Translating it yields CATSDIGQGAYNEQFF.